A single sample gave rise to the 5 T cell receptor beta chains below, sequenced in a study of identical twins. TCRdb itself ran the 5' RACE reads through MiXCR, one entry per CDR3 protein. The top ten hold approximately 10% of the sample, which has roughly 250,000 distinct CDR3 sequences, more than 13% seen once. The sample consisted of memory (CD45RO+) T cells sorted from blood. The source of these receptors is a woman aged 18-29 years in good health.

This clonotype was recorded at least ten times. This CDR3 is CSARQAGNENIQYF. CDR3 bases: TGCAGTGCTAGACAAGCGGGGAACGAAAACATTCAGTACTTC. The rearrangement joins TRBV20-1 to TRBJ2-4, with 7 positions matching TRBD2. With V trimmed by 2 bases and J by 5 bases, 6 bases remained unmatched. Germline CDR1 reads DFQATT; CDR2 reads SNEGSKA (reference sequence). There are 14 residues in the CDR3.

This clonotype came up a few times. The genes are TRBV5-1 and TRBJ2-7; 7 bases fit TRBD1. Per the germline V gene, CDR1 is SGHRS and CDR2 is YFSETQ. The length of the CDR3 is 15 residues. V was clipped by 4 bases and J by 4 bases; unmatched bases: 11. CDR3 protein: CASSDGQDRNYEQYF. CDR3 DNA sequence: TGCGCCAGCAGCGACGGACAGGACCGAAATTACGAGCAGTACTTC.

In this sample, this clonotype turned up a few times. V gene TRBV6-1 combines with J gene TRBJ1-1, with TRBD1 identical over 7 bases. This CDR3 spans 14 amino acids. Germline V CDR1 and CDR2: MNHNS, SASEGT. With V trimmed by 6 bases and J by 1 base, 5 bases remained unmatched. The DNA for the CDR3 is TGTGCCAGCAGCCTGACAGGGTGGAACACTGAAGCTTTCTTT. As protein: CASSLTGWNTEAFF.

The genes are TRBV27 and TRBJ1-6, with unresolved D. Looked up from germline, CDR1 is MNHEY and CDR2 is SMNVEV (reference sequence). The CDR3 contains 12 residues. The V end lost 7 bases, the J end lost 8 bases, and 9 bases lay between the germline ends. The CDR3 spells CASTRADSPLHF. DNA for the CDR3: TGTGCCAGCACCCGGGCTGATTCACCCCTCCACTTT.

The rearrangement joins TRBV6-1 to TRBJ2-7, with 7 positions matching TRBD1. CDR1 is MNHNS, CDR2 SASEGT, per germline. CDR3 length equals 15 residues. After removal of 2 bases from V and 2 bases from J, the junction contained 6 bases not matched to a gene. The DNA of the CDR3 is TGTGCCAGCAGTGAAAGGACAGGATTAGCCTACGAGCAGTACTTC. Protein sequence: CASSERTGLAYEQYF.